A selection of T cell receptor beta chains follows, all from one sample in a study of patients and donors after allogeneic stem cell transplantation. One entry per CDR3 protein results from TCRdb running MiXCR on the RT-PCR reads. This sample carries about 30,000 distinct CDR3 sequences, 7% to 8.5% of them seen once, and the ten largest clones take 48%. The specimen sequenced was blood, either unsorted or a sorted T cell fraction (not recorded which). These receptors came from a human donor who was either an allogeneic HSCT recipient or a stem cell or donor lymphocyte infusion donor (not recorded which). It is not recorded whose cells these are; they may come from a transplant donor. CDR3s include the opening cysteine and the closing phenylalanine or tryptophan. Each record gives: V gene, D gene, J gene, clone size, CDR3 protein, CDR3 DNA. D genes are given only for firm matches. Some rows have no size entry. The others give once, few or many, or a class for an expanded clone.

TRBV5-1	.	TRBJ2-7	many	CASSLALSQGGFGEQYF	TGCGCCAGCAGCTTGGCGTTATCACAGGGAGGTTTTGGCGAGCAGTACTTC
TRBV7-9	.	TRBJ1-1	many	CASSREWGLAEAFF	TGTGCCAGCAGCCGAGAATGGGGGCTTGCTGAAGCTTTCTTT
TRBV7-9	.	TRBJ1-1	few	CASSLNGPNTEAFF	TGTGCCAGCAGCTTAAACGGACCGAACACTGAAGCTTTCTTT
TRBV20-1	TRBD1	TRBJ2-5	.	CSAGVQGGETQYF	TGCAGTGCGGGGGTACAGGGGGGAGAGACCCAGTACTTC
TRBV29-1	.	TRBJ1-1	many	CSVETSYTEAFF	TGCAGCGTTGAAACGTCCTACACTGAAGCTTTCTTT
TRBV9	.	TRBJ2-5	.	CASSVGSGFNLMPETQYF	TGTGCCAGCAGCGTAGGGTCAGGGTTCAACCTTATGCCAGAGACCCAGTACTTC
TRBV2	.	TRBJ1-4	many	CASRRTASTNEKLFF	TGTGCCAGCAGGCGGACAGCCTCAACTAATGAAAAACTGTTTTTT
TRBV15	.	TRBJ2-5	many	CATSRRNLASETQYF	TGTGCCACCAGCAGAAGAAATCTAGCGTCAGAGACCCAGTACTTC
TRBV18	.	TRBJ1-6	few	CASSPRDTTGDSPLHF	TGTGCCAGCTCACCACGGGACACTACAGGCGATTCACCCCTCCACTTT
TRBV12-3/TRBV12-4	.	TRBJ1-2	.	CASSYRDYGYTF	TGTGCCAGCAGTTACAGGGACTATGGCTACACCTTC
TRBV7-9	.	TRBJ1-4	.	CASSSWTATNEKLFF	TGTGCCAGCAGCTCGTGGACAGCAACTAATGAAAAACTGTTTTTT
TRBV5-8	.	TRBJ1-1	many	CASSQGIGRMNTEAFF	TGTGCCAGCAGCCAAGGAATCGGCCGAATGAACACTGAAGCTTTCTTT
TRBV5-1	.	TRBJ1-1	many	CASSLNGGEAFF	TGCGCCAGCAGCTTGAATGGAGGGGAAGCTTTCTTT
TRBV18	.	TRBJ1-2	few	CASSPPSARARYTF	TGTGCCAGCTCACCACCATCTGCACGGGCAAGATACACCTTC
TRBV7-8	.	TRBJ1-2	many	CASSEDSYGYTF	TGTGCCAGCAGCGAGGACAGCTATGGCTACACCTTC
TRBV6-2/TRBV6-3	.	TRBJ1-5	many	CASPWWQDSNQPQHF	TGTGCCAGTCCCTGGTGGCAGGATAGCAATCAGCCCCAGCATTTT